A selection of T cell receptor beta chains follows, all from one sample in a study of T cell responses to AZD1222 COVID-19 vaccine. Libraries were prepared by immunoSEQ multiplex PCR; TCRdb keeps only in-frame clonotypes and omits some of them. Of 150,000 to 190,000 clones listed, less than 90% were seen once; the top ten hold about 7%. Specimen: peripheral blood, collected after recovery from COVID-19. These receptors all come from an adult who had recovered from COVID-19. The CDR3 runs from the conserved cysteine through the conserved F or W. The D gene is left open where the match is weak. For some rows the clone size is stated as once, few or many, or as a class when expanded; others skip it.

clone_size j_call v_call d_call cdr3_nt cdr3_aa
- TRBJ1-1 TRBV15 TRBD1 TGTGCCACCAGCAGGATACAGGGGTCTGAAGCTTTCTTT CATSRIQGSEAFF
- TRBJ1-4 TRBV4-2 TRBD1 TGTGCCAGCAGCCAAACTCAGGGGGCAACTAATGAAAAACTGTTTTTT CASSQTQGATNEKLFF
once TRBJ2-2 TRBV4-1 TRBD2 TGCGCCAGCAGCCACCCTCTAGCGGGGGGCTGGCGGGAGCTGTTTTTT CASSHPLAGGWRELFF
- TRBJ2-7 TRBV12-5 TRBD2 TGTGCTAGTGCCCATCCTCGGGACTACTCCTACGAGCAGTACTTC CASAHPRDYSYEQYF
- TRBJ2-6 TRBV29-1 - TGCAGCGTTGAGCTTGGGCGCAGGGAGGCTGGGGCCAACGTCCTGACTTTC CSVELGRREAGANVLTF
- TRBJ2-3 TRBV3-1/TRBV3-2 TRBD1 TGTGCCAGCAGCCAAGATGGGACAGGGAGGCGAGATACGCAGTATTTT CASSQDGTGRRDTQYF
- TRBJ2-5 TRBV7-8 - TGTGCCAGCAGCCGACAGGCCCAAGGGACCCAGTACTTC CASSRQAQGTQYF
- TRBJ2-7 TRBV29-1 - TGCAGCGTTGTCCCAGATTCCTACGAGCAGTACTTC CSVVPDSYEQYF
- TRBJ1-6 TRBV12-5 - TGTGCTAAGTGGCCCACCCTCCACTTT CAKWPTLHF
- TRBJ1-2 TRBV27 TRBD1 TGTGCCAGCAGTTTAGGGACAGGGCATAGCTATGGCTACACCTTC CASSLGTGHSYGYTF
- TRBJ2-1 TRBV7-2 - TGTGCCAGCAGCTTAGAACCGGACAGAACCTACAATGAGCAGTTCTTC CASSLEPDRTYNEQFF
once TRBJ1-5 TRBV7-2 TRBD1 TGTGCCAGCAGCGCCCGACAGGGGCCGCAAGGGCCCCAGCATTTT CASSARQGPQGPQHF
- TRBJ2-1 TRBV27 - TGTGCCAGCAGTTTAGTGGGACTTTTTACCCATGAGCAGTTCTTC CASSLVGLFTHEQFF
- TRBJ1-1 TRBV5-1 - TGCGCCAGCATCTCCAATCCAGAGAACACTGAAGCTTTCTTT CASISNPENTEAFF
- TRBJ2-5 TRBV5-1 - TGCGCCAGCAGCTTCGCAGGAAGAGAGACCCAGTACTTC CASSFAGRETQYF
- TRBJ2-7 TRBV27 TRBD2 TGTGCCAGCAGTTCCGTGGTTAGCGGGAGAGGCTACGAGCAGTACTTC CASSSVVSGRGYEQYF
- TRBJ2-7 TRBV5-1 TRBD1 TGCGCCAGCAGCTTGGGCGGACAGGGTTCCTACGAGCAGTACTTC CASSLGGQGSYEQYF
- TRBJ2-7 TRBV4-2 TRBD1 TGTGCCAGCAGCCAAGATGGGGGACAGGGGGCCAACGAGCAGTACTTC CASSQDGGQGANEQYF
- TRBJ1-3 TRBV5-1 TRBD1 TGCGCCAGCAGCTTGGGCGGGACAGGGGACGGAAACACCATATATTTT CASSLGGTGDGNTIYF
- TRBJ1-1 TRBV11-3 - TGTGCCAGCAGCTTAAGGGCAGGTCACCAAGCTTTCTTT CASSLRAGHQAFF
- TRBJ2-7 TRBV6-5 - TGTGCCAGCAGGGGGGCGGGACAACTCTACGAGCAGTACTTC CASRGAGQLYEQYF
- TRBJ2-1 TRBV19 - TGTGCCAGTAGTACCCGTACTAGTGACTCCTACAATGAGCAGTTCTTC CASSTRTSDSYNEQFF
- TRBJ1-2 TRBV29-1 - TGCAGCGTTGACCGGCAGGGTGTAAGCTATGGCTACACCTTC CSVDRQGVSYGYTF
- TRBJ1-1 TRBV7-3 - TGTGCCAGCAGCGTTTCTTTGGTCACTGAAGCTTTCTTT CASSVSLVTEAFF
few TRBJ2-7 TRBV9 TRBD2 TGTGCCAGCAGCGTAGGACTAGCGGGAGTAGCCCACGAGCAGTACTTC CASSVGLAGVAHEQYF
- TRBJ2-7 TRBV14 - TGTGCCAGCGCCACAAGGGCTACCGGCGAGCAGTACTTC CASATRATGEQYF
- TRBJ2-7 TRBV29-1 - TGCAGCGTTCCGTTTTCCGGGCCCGCCTACGAGCAGTACTTC CSVPFSGPAYEQYF
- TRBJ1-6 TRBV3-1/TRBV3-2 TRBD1 TGTGCCAGCCAGTGGGACAGAACTTCACCCCTCCACTTT CASQWDRTSPLHF
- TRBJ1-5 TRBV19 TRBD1 TGTGCCAGTAGTATCCCAGGGGGCGGTGAGCCCCAGCATTTT CASSIPGGGEPQHF
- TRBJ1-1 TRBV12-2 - TGTGCAAGTCGCTTAGAAAAGGGACAGCCCATGAACACTGAAGCTTTCTTT CASRLEKGQPMNTEAFF
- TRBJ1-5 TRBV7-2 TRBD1 TGTGCCAGCAGCATTAGGACAGGGGGCAATCAGCCCCAGCATTTT CASSIRTGGNQPQHF
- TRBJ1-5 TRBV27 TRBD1 TGTGCCAGCAGTTTATCCGGGTTCGGACAGGGGGTGAATCAGCCCCAGCATTTT CASSLSGFGQGVNQPQHF
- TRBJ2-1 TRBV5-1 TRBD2 TGCGCCAGCAGCCTCAGCGGGATCAATGAGCAGTTCTTC CASSLSGINEQFF
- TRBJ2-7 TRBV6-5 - TGTGCCAGCAGCCCGGACAGTGGACTTTACGAGCAGTACTTC CASSPDSGLYEQYF
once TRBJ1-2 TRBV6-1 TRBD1 TGTGCCAGCAGTGAATGGTCGGGACAGCCTACTAACTATGGCTACACCTTC CASSEWSGQPTNYGYTF
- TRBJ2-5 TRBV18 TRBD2 TGTGCCAGCTCACCACCGATAGCGGGGGTCGGGGAGACCCAGTACTTC CASSPPIAGVGETQYF
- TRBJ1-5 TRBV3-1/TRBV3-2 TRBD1 TGTGCCAGCAGCCCCCAAATGACAGGGGGCAATCAGCCCCAGCATTTT CASSPQMTGGNQPQHF
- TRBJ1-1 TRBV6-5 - TGTGCCAGCAGGGCCGTACATATGAACACTGAAGCTTTCTTT CASRAVHMNTEAFF
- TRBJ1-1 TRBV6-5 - TGTGCCAGCCCTGGGGGGGAACTGAACACTGAAGCTTTCTTT CASPGGELNTEAFF
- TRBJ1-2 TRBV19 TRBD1 TGTGCCAGTACCATTGGACAGGGGTCTAACTATGGCTACACCTTC CASTIGQGSNYGYTF
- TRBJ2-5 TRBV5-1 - TGCGCCAGCAGCTTAGGGGTCTTAGGGCAAGAGACCCAGTACTTC CASSLGVLGQETQYF
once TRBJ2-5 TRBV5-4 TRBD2 TGTGCCAGCAGAACCGGGACTAGCGGGGGGGGAGAGACCCAGTACTTC CASRTGTSGGGETQYF
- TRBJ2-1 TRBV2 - TGTGCCAGCAGTGAAGCGCGTAGGGCGTCCTACAATGAGCAGTTCTTC CASSEARRASYNEQFF
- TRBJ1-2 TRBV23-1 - TGCGCCACACACCCTCAAACACAGGGTTATAACTATGGCTACACCTTC CATHPQTQGYNYGYTF
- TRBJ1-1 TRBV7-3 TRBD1 TGTGCCAGCAGCCGAGACAGGGCGATGAACACTGAAGCTTTCTTT CASSRDRAMNTEAFF
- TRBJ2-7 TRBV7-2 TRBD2 TGTGCCAGCAGCTCTAGCGGGGGGGTCTCCTACGAGCAGTACTTC CASSSSGGVSYEQYF
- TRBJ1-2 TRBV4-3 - TGCGCCAGCAGCCAAGATTGGGCAGGATCAGGCTATGGCTACACCTTC CASSQDWAGSGYGYTF
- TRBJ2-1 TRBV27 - TGTGCCAGCAGTTCCCCCGGGACGCTTTACAATGAGCAGTTCTTC CASSSPGTLYNEQFF
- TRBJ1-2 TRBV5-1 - TGCGCCAGCAGCTTTGGGGATAACTATGGCTACACCTTC CASSFGDNYGYTF
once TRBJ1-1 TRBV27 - TGTGCCAGCAGTCTCAAAATGAACACTGAAGCTTTCTTT CASSLKMNTEAFF
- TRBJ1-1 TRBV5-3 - TGTGCCAGAAGCCCCTACCTGGAATACACTGAAGCTTTCTTT CARSPYLEYTEAFF
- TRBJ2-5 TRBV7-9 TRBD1 TGTGCCAGCAGCCTGGGACAGGGCAACATACAAGAGACCCAGTACTTC CASSLGQGNIQETQYF